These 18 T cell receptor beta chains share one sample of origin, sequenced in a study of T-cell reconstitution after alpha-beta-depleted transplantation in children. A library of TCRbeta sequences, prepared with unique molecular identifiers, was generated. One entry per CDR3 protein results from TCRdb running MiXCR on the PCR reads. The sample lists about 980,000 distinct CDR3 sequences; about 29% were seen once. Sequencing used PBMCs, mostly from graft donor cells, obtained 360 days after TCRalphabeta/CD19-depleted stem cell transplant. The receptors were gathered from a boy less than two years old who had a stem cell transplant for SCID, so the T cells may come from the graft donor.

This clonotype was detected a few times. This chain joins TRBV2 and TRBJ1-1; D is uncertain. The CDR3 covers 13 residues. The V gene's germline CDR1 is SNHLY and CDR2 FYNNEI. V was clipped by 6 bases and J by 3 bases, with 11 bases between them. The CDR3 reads CASSPDADTEAFF. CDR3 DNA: TGTGCCAGCAGCCCGGATGCGGACACTGAAGCTTTCTTT.

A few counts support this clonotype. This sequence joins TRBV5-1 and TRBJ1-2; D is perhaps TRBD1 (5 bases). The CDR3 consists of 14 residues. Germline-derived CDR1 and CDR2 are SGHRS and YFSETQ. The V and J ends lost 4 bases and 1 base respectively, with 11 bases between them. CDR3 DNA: TGCGCCAGCAGCGATACCCAGGGTAACTATGGCTACACCTTC. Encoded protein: CASSDTQGNYGYTF.

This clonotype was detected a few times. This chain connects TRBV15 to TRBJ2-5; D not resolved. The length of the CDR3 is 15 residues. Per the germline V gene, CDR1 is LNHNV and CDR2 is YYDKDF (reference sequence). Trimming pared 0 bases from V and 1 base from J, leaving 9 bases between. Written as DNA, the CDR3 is TGTGCCACCAGCAGAGATCCGATGACCCAAGAGACCCAGTACTTC. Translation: CATSRDPMTQETQYF.

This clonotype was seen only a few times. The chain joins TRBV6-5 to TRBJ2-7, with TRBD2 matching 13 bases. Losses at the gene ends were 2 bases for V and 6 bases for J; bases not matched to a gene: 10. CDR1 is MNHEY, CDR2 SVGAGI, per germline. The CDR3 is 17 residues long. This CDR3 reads CASSYGLRTSGGTEQYF. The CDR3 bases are TGTGCCAGCAGTTACGGCCTCCGGACTAGCGGGGGTACCGAGCAGTACTTC.

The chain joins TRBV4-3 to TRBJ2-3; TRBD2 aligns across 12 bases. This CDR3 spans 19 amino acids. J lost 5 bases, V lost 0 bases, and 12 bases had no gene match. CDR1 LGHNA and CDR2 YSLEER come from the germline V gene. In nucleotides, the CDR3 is TGCGCCAGCAGCCAAGAATCCCCAACTAGCGGGGGGCCGGGAGATACGCAGTATTTT. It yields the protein CASSQESPTSGGPGDTQYF.

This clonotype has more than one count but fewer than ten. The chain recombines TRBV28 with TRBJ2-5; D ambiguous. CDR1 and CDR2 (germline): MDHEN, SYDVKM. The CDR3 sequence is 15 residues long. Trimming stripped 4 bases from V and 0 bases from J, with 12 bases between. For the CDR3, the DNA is TGTGCCAGCAGTTCCATGGGTCCGTACCAAGAGACCCAGTACTTC. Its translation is CASSSMGPYQETQYF.

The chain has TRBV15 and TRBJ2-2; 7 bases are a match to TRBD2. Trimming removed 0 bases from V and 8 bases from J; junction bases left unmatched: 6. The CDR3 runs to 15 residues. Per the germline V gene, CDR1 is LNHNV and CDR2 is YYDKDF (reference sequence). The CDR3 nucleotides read TGTGCCACCAGCAGAGATGTGGGGGGGACTGGGGAGCTGTTTTTT. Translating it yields CATSRDVGGTGELFF.

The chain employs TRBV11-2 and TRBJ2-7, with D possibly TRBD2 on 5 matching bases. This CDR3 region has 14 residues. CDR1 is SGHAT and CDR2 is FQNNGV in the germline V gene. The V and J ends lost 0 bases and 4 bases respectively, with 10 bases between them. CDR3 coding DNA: TGTGCCAGCAGCTTAGATCAGGACTTTTACGAGCAGTACTTC. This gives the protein CASSLDQDFYEQYF.

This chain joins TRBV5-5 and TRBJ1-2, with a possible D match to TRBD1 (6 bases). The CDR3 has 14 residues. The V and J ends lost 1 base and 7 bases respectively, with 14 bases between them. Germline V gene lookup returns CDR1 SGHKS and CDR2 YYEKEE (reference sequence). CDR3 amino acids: CASSLRTGTPGYTF. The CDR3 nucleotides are TGTGCCAGCAGCTTGCGTACCGGGACACCTGGCTACACCTTC.

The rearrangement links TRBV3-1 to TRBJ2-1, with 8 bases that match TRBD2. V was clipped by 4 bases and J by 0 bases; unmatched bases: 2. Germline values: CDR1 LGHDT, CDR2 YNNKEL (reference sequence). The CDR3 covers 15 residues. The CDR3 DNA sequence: TGTGCCAGCAGCCGAGGACTAGCCTCCTACAATGAGCAGTTCTTC. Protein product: CASSRGLASYNEQFF.

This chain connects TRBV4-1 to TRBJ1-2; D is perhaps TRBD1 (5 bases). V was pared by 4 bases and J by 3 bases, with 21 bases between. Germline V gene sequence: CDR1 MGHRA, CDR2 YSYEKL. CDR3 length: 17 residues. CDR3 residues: CASSPGDSPNLYYGYTF. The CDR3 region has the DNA TGCGCCAGCAGCCCGGGAGACAGTCCCAACCTCTACTATGGCTACACCTTC.

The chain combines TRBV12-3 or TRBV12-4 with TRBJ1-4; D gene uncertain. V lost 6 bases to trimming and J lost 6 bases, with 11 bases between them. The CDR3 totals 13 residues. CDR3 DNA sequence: TGTGCCAGCAGGAATCCGACTGATGAAAAACTGTTTTTT. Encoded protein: CASRNPTDEKLFF.

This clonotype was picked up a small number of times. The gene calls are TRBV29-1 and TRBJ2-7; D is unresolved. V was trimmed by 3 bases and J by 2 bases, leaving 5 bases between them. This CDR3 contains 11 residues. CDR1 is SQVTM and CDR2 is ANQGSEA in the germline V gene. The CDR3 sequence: CSVEATYEQYF. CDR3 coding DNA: TGCAGCGTTGAGGCTACCTACGAGCAGTACTTC.

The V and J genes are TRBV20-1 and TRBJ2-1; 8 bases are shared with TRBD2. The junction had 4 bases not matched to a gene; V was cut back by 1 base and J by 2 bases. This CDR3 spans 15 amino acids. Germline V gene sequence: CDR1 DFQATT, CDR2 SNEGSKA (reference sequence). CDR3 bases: TGCAGTGCTAGAGCCGCGGGGGGCACCTACAATGAGCAGTTCTTC. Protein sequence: CSARAAGGTYNEQFF.

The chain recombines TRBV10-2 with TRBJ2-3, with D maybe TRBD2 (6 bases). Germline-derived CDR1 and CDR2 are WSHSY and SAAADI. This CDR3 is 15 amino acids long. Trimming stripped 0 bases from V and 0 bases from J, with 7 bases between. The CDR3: CASSESRGSTDTQYF. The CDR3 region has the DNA TGCGCCAGCAGTGAGTCACGGGGGAGCACAGATACGCAGTATTTT.

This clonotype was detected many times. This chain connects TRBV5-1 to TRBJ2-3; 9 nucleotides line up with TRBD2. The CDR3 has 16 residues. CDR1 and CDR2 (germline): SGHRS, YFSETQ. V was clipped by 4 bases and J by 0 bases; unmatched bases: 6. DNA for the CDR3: TGCGCCAGCAGCCCGACTAGCGGAGGTAGCACAGATACGCAGTATTTT. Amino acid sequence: CASSPTSGGSTDTQYF.

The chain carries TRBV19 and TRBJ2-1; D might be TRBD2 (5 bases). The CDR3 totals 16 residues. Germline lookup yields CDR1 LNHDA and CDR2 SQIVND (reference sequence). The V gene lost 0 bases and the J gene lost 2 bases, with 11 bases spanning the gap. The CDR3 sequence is CASSIDSGKPYNEQFF. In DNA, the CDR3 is TGTGCCAGTAGTATAGACTCGGGGAAACCCTACAATGAGCAGTTCTTC.

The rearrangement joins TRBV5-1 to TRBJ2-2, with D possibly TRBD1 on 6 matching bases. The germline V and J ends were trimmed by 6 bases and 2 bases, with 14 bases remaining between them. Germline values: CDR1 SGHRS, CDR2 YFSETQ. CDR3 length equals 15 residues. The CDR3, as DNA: TGCGCCAGCACGGACAGCGCCTACAACACCGGGGAGCTGTTTTTT. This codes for CASTDSAYNTGELFF.